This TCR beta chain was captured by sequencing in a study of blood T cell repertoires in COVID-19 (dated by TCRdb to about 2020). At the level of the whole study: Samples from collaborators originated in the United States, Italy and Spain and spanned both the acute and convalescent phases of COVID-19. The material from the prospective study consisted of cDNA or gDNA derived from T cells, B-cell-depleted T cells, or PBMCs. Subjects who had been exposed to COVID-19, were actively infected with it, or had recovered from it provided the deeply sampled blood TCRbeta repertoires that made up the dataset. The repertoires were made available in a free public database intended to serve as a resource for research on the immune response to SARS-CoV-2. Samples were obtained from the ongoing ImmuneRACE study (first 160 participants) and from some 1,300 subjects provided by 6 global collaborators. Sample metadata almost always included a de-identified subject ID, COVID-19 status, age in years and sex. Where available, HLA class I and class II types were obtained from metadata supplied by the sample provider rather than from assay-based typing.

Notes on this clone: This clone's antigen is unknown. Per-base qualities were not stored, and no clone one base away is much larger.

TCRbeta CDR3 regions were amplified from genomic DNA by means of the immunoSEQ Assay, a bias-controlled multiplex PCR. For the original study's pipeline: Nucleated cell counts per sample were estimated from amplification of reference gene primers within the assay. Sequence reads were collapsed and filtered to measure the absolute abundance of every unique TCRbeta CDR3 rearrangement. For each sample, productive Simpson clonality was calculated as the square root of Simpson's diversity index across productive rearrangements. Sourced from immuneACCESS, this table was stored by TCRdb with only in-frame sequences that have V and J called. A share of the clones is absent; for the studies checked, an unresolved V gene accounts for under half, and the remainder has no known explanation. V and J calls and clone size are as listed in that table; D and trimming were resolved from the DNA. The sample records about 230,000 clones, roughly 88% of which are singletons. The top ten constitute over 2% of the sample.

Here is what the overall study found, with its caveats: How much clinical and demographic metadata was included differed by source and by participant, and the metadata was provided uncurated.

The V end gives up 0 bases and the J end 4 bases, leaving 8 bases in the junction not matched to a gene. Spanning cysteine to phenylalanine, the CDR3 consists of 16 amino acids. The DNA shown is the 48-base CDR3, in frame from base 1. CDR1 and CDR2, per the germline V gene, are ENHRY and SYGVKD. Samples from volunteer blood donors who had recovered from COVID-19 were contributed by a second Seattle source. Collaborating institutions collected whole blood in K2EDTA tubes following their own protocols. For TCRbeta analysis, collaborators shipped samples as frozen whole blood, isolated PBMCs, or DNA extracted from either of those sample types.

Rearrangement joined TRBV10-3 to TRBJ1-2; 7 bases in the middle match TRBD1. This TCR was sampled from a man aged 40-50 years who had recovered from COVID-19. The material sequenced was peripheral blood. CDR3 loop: CAISESQPGQLYGYTF. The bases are TGTGCCATCAGTGAGTCTCAACCGGGACAGCTCTATGGCTACACCTTC.